This T cell receptor (beta chain) derives from a study of beta chain features in type 1 diabetes. Study as a whole: Sorted cells, roughly 98,000,000 in number, were examined across all samples.

Averaging about 116 mL, one heparinised blood draw came from each individual donor. Investigators reverse transcribed all isolated RNA, so they sequenced expressed TCRB transcripts. About 3.6 million reads were obtained on average from naive, central memory and regulatory T cell samples. Some clones are missing from TCRdb's copy, which holds only in-frame ones; the method was immunoSEQ multiplex PCR. The table has 400,000 to 500,000 clones, about 14% seen once. Germline V CDR1 and CDR2: SGHRS, YFSETQ. The CDR3 is made up of 16 amino acids. The V and J ends lost 7 bases and 0 bases respectively, with 14 bases between them.

The receptor comes from a man aged 25-45 years in good health. This rearrangement joins TRBV5-1 to TRBJ2-6, with D uncertain. Specimen: naive CD4+ T cells from blood. CDR3 nucleotides: TGCGCCAGCGCCCCCGACGGCCACTCTGGGGCCAACGTCCTGACTTTC. Protein product: CASAPDGHSGANVLTF.